What follows is one T cell receptor (beta chain) and its context. No antigen is known for it. Per-nucleotide qualities are absent, and no much larger clonotype sits a single base away. The data stem from a study of CD8 T cells in ankylosing spondylitis (dated by TCRdb to 2015 to 2018). Context from the whole study: To find TCR variants linked to disease, the study profiled T cell receptor beta repertoires in ankylosing spondylitis patients and healthy donors. The full study cohort comprised 25 ankylosing spondylitis patients and about a hundred healthy donors. Samples of peripheral blood were taken, and for ankylosing spondylitis patients, synovial fluid was collected as well.

The CDR3 goes from the cysteine to the phenylalanine over 14 residues. Of all the DNA, just the CDR3 is kept, 42 bases in frame from base 1. The germline V gene provides CDR1 MDHEN and CDR2 SYDVKM. V loses 4 bases, J loses 8 bases, and the germline ends lie 17 bases apart. TCRdb names Illumina HiSeq 2500 as the instrument used. Quantitative 5'-RACE with molecular barcodes was the method used to prepare the TCR beta libraries. The paper's processing steps were these. Disease-linked TCR variants were identified with a new computational method built on a probabilistic model of VDJ rearrangement. TCRdb took the public reads, trimmed them with fastp at Q25, ran MiXCR for clone calling and kept in-frame beta chains. Each record represents a unique CDR3 protein, reported with the most common genes and DNA among its rows. The V and J calls and clone size come from TCRdb's table, not from the authors' own analysis. This sample holds 700,000 to 1,000,000 distinct CDR3 sequences; approximately 10% were observed only once. Roughly 0.51% of the sample comes from the top ten.

Results the study describes overall, beyond this receptor: A CD8+ phenotype was shown by the disease-linked clones, which were found at relatively low frequencies in peripheral blood. A TCR beta motif of fewer than 10 highly homologous amino acid variants appeared characteristic of blood from ankylosing spondylitis patients. Significant enrichment of the disease-linked clones was reported in matched synovial fluid samples from ankylosing spondylitis patients. Some motif variants were previously reported in synovial fluid and blood of reactive arthritis patients, suggesting common disease-initiation mechanisms.

This sequence originates from a male donor with ankylosing spondylitis. The material sequenced was blood, either unsorted or a sorted T cell fraction (not recorded which). The chain couples TRBV28 to TRBJ1-2; the D segment cannot be called with confidence. Read as DNA, the sequence is TGTGCCAGCAGTTCGGTCGCGTATGATCGGGGCTACACCTTC. This sequence encodes CASSSVAYDRGYTF.